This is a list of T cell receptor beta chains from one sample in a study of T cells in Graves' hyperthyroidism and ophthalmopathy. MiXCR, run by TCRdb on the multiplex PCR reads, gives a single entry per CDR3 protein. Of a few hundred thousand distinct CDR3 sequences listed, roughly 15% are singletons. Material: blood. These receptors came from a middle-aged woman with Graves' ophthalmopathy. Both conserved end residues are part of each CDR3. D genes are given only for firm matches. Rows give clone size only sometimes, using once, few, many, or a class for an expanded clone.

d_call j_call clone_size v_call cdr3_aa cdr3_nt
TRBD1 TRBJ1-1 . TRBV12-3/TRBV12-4 CASSKPDRGNTEAFF TGTGCCAGCAGTAAACCAGACAGGGGGAACACTGAAGCTTTCTTT
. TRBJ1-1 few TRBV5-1 CASSLKGPQTEAFF TGCGCCAGCAGCTTAAAGGGGCCGCAAACGGAAGCTTTCTTT
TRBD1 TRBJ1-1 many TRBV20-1 CSARFTGTGGSTEAFF TGCAGTGCTAGATTCACCGGGACAGGGGGAAGCACTGAAGCTTTCTTT
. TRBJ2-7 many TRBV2 CASKTGFYEQYF TGTGCCAGCAAGACCGGGTTCTACGAGCAGTACTTC
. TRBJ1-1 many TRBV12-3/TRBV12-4 CASSLQARGTEAFF TGTGCCAGCAGTTTACAGGCCCGGGGCACTGAAGCTTTCTTT
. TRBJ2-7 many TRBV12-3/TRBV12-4 CASSWDGYYEQYF TGTGCCAGCAGTTGGGACGGTTACTACGAGCAGTACTTC
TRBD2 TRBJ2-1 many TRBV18 CASSPLGLAEVNEQFF TGTGCCAGCTCACCCTTGGGACTAGCGGAGGTCAATGAGCAGTTCTTC
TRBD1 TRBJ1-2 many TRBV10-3 CAISRDRDYGYTF TGTGCCATCAGTCGAGACAGGGACTATGGCTACACCTTC
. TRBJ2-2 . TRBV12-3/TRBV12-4 CASSLGHFTGELFF TGTGCCAGCAGTTTAGGCCATTTCACCGGGGAGCTGTTTTTT
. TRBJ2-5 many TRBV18 CASSPPNSHQETQYF TGTGCCAGCTCACCCCCGAACAGCCACCAAGAGACCCAGTACTTC
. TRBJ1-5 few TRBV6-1 CASSDGANGAQPQHF TGTGCCAGCAGTGATGGAGCCAATGGGGCTCAGCCCCAGCATTTT
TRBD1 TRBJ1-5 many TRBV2 CASSEEGTGSAPQHF TGTGCCAGCAGTGAAGAAGGGACAGGGAGTGCGCCCCAGCATTTT
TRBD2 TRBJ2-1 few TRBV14 CASSHRLAEVVSLEQFF TGTGCCAGCAGCCACCGACTAGCGGAGGTAGTTTCGCTTGAGCAGTTCTTC
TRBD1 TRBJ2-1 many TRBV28 CASSQLGTGGNEQFF TGTGCCAGCAGTCAACTCGGGACAGGGGGTAATGAGCAGTTCTTC
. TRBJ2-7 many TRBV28 CASSFSQYEQYF TGTGCCAGCAGCTTCAGCCAATACGAGCAGTACTTC
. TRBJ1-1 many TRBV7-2 CASSLVGGSTEAFF TGTGCCAGCAGCTTAGTTGGGGGGTCCACTGAAGCTTTCTTT
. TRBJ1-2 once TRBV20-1 CSVHSLLTSLISF TGCAGTGTTCACAGCCTATTAACCTCACTAATCTCCTTC
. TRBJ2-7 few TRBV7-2 CASSLTRESFSYEQYF TGTGCCAGCAGCTTAACCCGGGAGAGCTTCTCCTACGAGCAGTACTTC
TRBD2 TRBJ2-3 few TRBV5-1 CASSLTAGGVDTQYF TGCGCCAGCAGCTTAACAGCGGGAGGAGTAGATACGCAGTATTTT
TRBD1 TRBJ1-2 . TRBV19 CASRPRGQTAYGYTF TGTGCCAGTAGGCCCAGGGGACAGACCGCCTATGGCTACACCTTC
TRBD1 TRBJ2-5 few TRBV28 CASSLRTGGVETQYF TGTGCCAGCAGTTTAAGGACAGGGGGGGTTGAGACCCAGTACTTC
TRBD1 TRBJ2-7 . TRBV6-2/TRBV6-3 CASSYGGDSYEQYF TGTGCCAGCAGTTACGGTGGGGACAGCTACGAGCAGTACTTC
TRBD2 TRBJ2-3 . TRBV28 CAGSLSGGKTDTQYF TGTGCCGGCAGTTTATCGGGGGGAAAGACAGATACGCAGTATTTT
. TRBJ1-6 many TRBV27 CASSLSGGSVSSYNSPLHF TGTGCCAGCAGTTTGTCAGGCGGTTCGGTGAGCTCCTATAATTCACCCCTCCACTTT
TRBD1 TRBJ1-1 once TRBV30 CACKSTGGGNTEAFF TGTGCCTGTAAAAGCACAGGGGGAGGGAACACTGAAGCTTTCTTT
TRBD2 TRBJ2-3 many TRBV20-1 CSFGGSTDTQYF TGCAGTTTCGGGGGGAGCACAGATACGCAGTATTTT
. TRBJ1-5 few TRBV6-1 CASSYEGKSNQPQHF TGTGCCAGCAGTTATGAGGGCAAAAGCAATCAGCCCCAGCATTTT
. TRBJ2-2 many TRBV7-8 CASSPSGYTGELFF TGTGCCAGCAGCCCCTCGGGTTACACCGGGGAGCTGTTTTTT
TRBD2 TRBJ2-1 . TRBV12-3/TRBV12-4 CASSTQTSGVGEQFF TGTGCCAGCAGTACCCAAACTAGCGGGGTAGGAGAGCAGTTCTTC
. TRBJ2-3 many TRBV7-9 CASSLRSITDTQYF TGTGCCAGCAGCTTAAGGAGTATCACAGATACGCAGTATTTT
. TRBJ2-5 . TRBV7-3 CASSLRGDEETQYF TGTGCCAGCAGCTTAAGAGGGGACGAAGAGACCCAGTACTTC
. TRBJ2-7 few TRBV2 CAGSTGLALGEQYF TGTGCCGGCTCGACCGGACTGGCCCTCGGCGAGCAGTACTTC
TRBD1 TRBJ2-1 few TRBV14 CASSFGQVRNNEQFF TGTGCCAGCAGCTTTGGACAGGTTAGGAACAATGAGCAGTTCTTC
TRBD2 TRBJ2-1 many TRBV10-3 CAISGQAGGGGNEQFF TGTGCCATCAGTGGTCAAGCGGGGGGCGGAGGCAATGAGCAGTTCTTC
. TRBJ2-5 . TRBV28 CASRYLQETQYF TGTGCCAGCCGCTACTTACAAGAGACCCAGTACTTC
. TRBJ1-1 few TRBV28 CASAWLNTEAFF TGTGCCAGCGCCTGGCTGAACACTGAAGCTTTCTTT
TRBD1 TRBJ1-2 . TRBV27 CASSLRQGGAYGYTF TGTGCCAGCAGTCTACGACAGGGGGGGGCCTATGGCTACACCTTC
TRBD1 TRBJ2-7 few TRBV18 CASSPGTGTLYEQYF TGTGCCAGCTCACCCGGGACAGGGACCCTCTACGAGCAGTACTTC
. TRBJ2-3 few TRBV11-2 CASSLAGAGRGQYF TGTGCCAGCAGCTTAGCCGGAGCTGGGCGGGGGCAGTATTTT
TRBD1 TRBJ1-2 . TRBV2 CASREQGAWGGYTF TGTGCCAGCAGGGAACAGGGGGCATGGGGCGGCTACACCTTC